Below, one T cell receptor beta chain is given with its context. This sample was included in a study of shared clonotypes between healthy human individuals. DNA at about 190 ng, approximately 30,000 T cell genomes, went into sorted-subset replicate PCRs. Sequencing used immunoSEQ multiplex PCR; TCRdb keeps in-frame clones, though not all of them. This table has around 2.1 million clones, more than 85% appearing once. The naive CD8 subset, CD45RO-negative cells positively selected for CCR7, excluded terminally differentiated effector memory CD45RA+ cells. Donors were healthy HIV-negative adults without recent acute infections or vaccinations. J was trimmed by 5 bases and V by 0 bases; bases with no gene match: 6. Germline assignment: CDR1 SGDLS and CDR2 YYNGEE. The CDR3 consists of 17 residues.

Sample: naive CD8+ T cells from PBMCs. The J gene is TRBJ2-1, the V gene TRBV9; 12 nucleotides line up with TRBD2. The receptor was isolated from a man aged 18 to 30 in good health. Some clones in this sample may be carry-over from other donors' samples. In nucleotides, the CDR3 is TGTGCCAGCAGCGTAGCTGGGCTAGCGGGAGGGGACAATGAGCAGTTCTTC. It is translated as CASSVAGLAGGDNEQFF. The full variable domain, in which reference TRBV9 and TRBJ2-1 provide the parts outside the CDR3, is DSGVTQTPKHLITATGQRVTLRCSPRSGDLSVYWYQQSLDQGLQFLIQYYNGEERAKGNILERFSAQQFPDLHSELNLSSLELGDSALYFCASSVAGLAGGDNEQFFGPGTRLTVL.